These 17 T cell receptor beta chains share one sample of origin, sequenced in a study of PD-L1 blockade in urothelial cancer. Using immunoSEQ multiplex PCR, the repertoire was profiled, and TCRdb retains in-frame clones only, with some absent. The sample contains about 57,000 clones, about 86% of which appear only once. The sample in question was PBMCs, obtained around atezolizumab (anti-PD-L1) treatment. These receptor sequences come from a man aged 45 to 65 with urothelial cancer.

V usage is TRBV6-9 and J usage is TRBJ1-4; D might be TRBD1 (6 bases). The CDR3 spans 14 residues. The germline V gene encodes CDR1 MNHGY and CDR2 SVAAGI. V lost 2 bases and J 7 bases, leaving 11 bases between the germline ends. CDR3 in amino acids: CASSYNRESEKLFF. The CDR3 DNA reads TGTGCCAGCAGTTATAACAGGGAGAGTGAAAAACTGTTTTTT.

This clone appeared once. The chain couples TRBV29-1 to TRBJ1-4; D is undetermined. The CDR3 spans 12 residues. V gave up 8 bases and J gave up 0 bases, with 7 bases separating them. Germline-derived CDR1 and CDR2 are SQVTM and ANQGSEA. For the CDR3, the DNA is TGCAGCTTTCAATCAACTAATGAAAAACTGTTTTTT. It codes for CSFQSTNEKLFF.

The chain joins TRBV9 to TRBJ2-2; D might be TRBD2 (5 bases). Germline values: CDR1 SGDLS, CDR2 YYNGEE. The CDR3 is made up of 15 amino acids. V was pared by 2 bases and J by 5 bases, with 13 bases between. The CDR3 region is CASSVSSTATGELFF. Here the CDR3 DNA reads TGTGCCAGCAGCGTGTCTAGCACCGCTACCGGGGAGCTGTTTTTT.

J is TRBJ2-1 and V is TRBV28, with D maybe TRBD2 (7 bases). The CDR3 consists of 15 residues. Looked up from germline, CDR1 is MDHEN and CDR2 is SYDVKM. V shed 5 bases and J shed 7 bases, with 18 bases lying between them. CDR3 sequence (DNA): TGTGCCAGCAGTGGTGCGGGGGCGGACGGGAATGAGCAGTTCTTC. Protein product: CASSGAGADGNEQFF.

The chain links TRBV5-1 to TRBJ2-2; D might be TRBD1 (6 bases). The V end was cut by 2 bases, the J end by 4 bases, with 12 bases between. From germline, CDR1 is SGHRS and CDR2 YFSETQ. CDR3 length: 15 amino acids. CDR3 region: CASSLNGQTTGELFF. In nucleotides, the CDR3 is TGCGCCAGCAGCTTAAATGGACAGACCACCGGGGAGCTGTTTTTT.

This clone is a singleton in its sample. The chain links TRBV19 to TRBJ2-2; no definite D call. Germline CDR1 and CDR2: LNHDA and SQIVND (reference sequence). V lost 4 bases, J lost 6 bases, and 9 bases lay in between. The length of the CDR3 is 13 residues. As DNA, the CDR3 is TGTGCCAGTAGTACCCTAGTTGCCGGGGAGCTGTTTTTT. Encoded protein: CASSTLVAGELFF.

V and J are TRBV28 and TRBJ2-3; no clear D gene. V lost 3 bases, J lost 0 bases, and 10 bases lay in between. Germline loops: CDR1 MDHEN, CDR2 SYDVKM. CDR3 length: 15 amino acids. The CDR3: CASSFGMTSTDTQYF. The CDR3 DNA sequence: TGTGCCAGCAGTTTCGGCATGACTAGCACAGATACGCAGTATTTT.

This chain uses TRBV5-6 with TRBJ2-5; D perhaps matches TRBD2 (6 bases). V lost 0 bases, J lost 5 bases, and 11 bases lay in between. This CDR3 has 14 residues. Germline values: CDR1 SGHDT, CDR2 YYEEEE. CDR3 sequence: CASSLGLALETQYF. In DNA form, the CDR3 reads TGTGCCAGCAGCTTGGGTCTAGCGCTGGAGACCCAGTACTTC. Filled out from reference TRBV5-6 and TRBJ2-5, the complete variable domain reads DAGVTQSPTHLIKTRGQQVTLRCSPKSGHDTVSWYQQALGQGPQFIFQYYEEEERQRGNFPDRFSGHQFPNYSSELNVNALLLGDSALYLCASSLGLALETQYFGPGTRLLVL.

The rearrangement uses TRBV5-1 and TRBJ2-2, with D perhaps TRBD1 (5 bases). Trimming left V 3 bases short and J 0 bases short, with 24 bases between. CDR3 length: 20 amino acids. CDR1 is SGHRS, CDR2 YFSETQ, per germline. CDR3 DNA sequence: TGCGCCAGCAGCTCAAAGACAGAACTAACGTATTTCGCGAACACCGGGGAGCTGTTTTTT. Protein: CASSSKTELTYFANTGELFF.

This clone has only one observation. The CDR3 loop reads CASRDRMNTGELFF. CDR3 coding DNA: TGTGCCAGCCGGGACAGGATGAACACCGGGGAGCTGTTTTTT. This chain joins TRBV2 and TRBJ2-2, with 8 nucleotides matching TRBD1. Per germline, CDR1 SNHLY and CDR2 FYNNEI. The CDR3 is 14 amino acids. V lost 8 bases and J lost 1; bases outside the gene matches: 3.

This chain uses TRBV29-1 with TRBJ2-7; TRBD1 matches 9 bases. The CDR3 length is 13 residues. Trimming took 1 base from V and 5 from J; bases not matched to a gene: 3. Germline loops: CDR1 SQVTM, CDR2 ANQGSEA. The CDR3: CSVEGTGVHEQYF. CDR3 DNA: TGCAGCGTTGAAGGGACAGGGGTACACGAGCAGTACTTC.

The J gene is TRBJ2-1, the V gene TRBV6-5; 7 nucleotides agree with TRBD2. The CDR3 has 16 amino acids. Germline V gives CDR1 MNHEY, CDR2 SVGAGI. The V segment lost 0 bases and the J segment 7 bases; nucleotides outside the gene matches: 9. CDR3 coding DNA: TGTGCCAGCAGTTACTCGAGGCGGGAGCGGCGGAATGAGCAGTTCTTC. This gives the protein CASSYSRRERRNEQFF.

The chain is built from TRBV9 and TRBJ2-2, with 10 nucleotides matching TRBD1. CDR1 SGDLS and CDR2 YYNGEE come from the germline V gene. V gave up 3 bases and J gave up 4 bases; unmatched junction bases: 3. The CDR3 has 15 residues. CDR3 sequence reads: CASSARTGGTGELFF. CDR3 coding DNA: TGTGCCAGCAGCGCCCGGACAGGGGGCACCGGGGAGCTGTTTTTT. Full variable domain (rest looked up from reference TRBV9 and TRBJ2-2): DSGVTQTPKHLITATGQRVTLRCSPRSGDLSVYWYQQSLDQGLQFLIQYYNGEERAKGNILERFSAQQFPDLHSELNLSSLELGDSALYFCASSARTGGTGELFFGEGSRLTVL.

This clone was picked up a small number of times. The V gene is TRBV7-9, the J gene TRBJ2-2; D perhaps matches TRBD2 (5 bases). The CDR3 runs to 14 residues. V was trimmed by 2 bases and J by 7 bases, leaving 11 bases between them. Germline V gene lookup returns CDR1 SEHNR and CDR2 FQNEAQ (reference sequence). The CDR3 here is CASSLLGVNGELFF. As DNA, the CDR3 is TGTGCCAGCAGCTTACTCGGGGTAAACGGGGAGCTGTTTTTT.

The genes are TRBV30 and TRBJ1-6, with 9 bases that match TRBD1. V was pared by 1 base and J by 8 bases, with 6 bases of the junction left unmatched. Germline lookup yields CDR1 GTSNPN and CDR2 SVGIG (reference sequence). The CDR3 totals 15 residues. CDR3: CAWSASGQGYSPLHF. CDR3 sequence (DNA): TGTGCCTGGAGTGCCTCGGGACAGGGCTATTCACCCCTCCACTTT.

This clone was counted only a few times. The gene calls are TRBV6-1 and TRBJ1-1; D gene uncertain. V was clipped by 4 bases and J by 0 bases, with 9 bases between them. Germline lookup yields CDR1 MNHNS and CDR2 SASEGT. The CDR3 length is 14 residues. CDR3 in DNA: TGTGCCAGCAGTGGGCTCGTTATGAACACTGAAGCTTTCTTT. It yields the protein CASSGLVMNTEAFF.

The CDR3 region has the DNA TGTGCCAGCAGCGCCACAGGGGTCAAGACCGGGGAGCTGTTTTTT. Translation gives CASSATGVKTGELFF. The chain carries TRBV11-3 and TRBJ2-2; TRBD1 agrees at 7 bases. Germline V gives CDR1 SGHNT, CDR2 YENEEA. The trim removed 5 bases at V and 5 bases at J, leaving 8 bases unmatched. The CDR3 has 15 amino acids.